This TCR beta chain stems from a study of blood T cell repertoires in COVID-19. As for the study in general: Researchers got acute and convalescent COVID-19 samples from the United States, Italy and Spain.

CDR3 size: 16 residues. Germline CDR1 and CDR2: MNHNY and SVGAGI (reference sequence). With 1 base removed from V and 4 bases from J, the gap between germline ends came to 16 bases. During active infection, Seattle patients enrolled and were then monitored through disease. Authors' data handling: It was from reference gene primer amplification that nucleated cell counts were estimated. The table came from immunoSEQ multiplex PCR; TCRdb's copy has only in-frame clones and leaves some out. V, J and clone size derive from that table, while D and trimming were established from the DNA sequence. The sample yields roughly 230,000 clones, around 90% seen once.

Sequenced: peripheral blood. The chain couples TRBV6-6 to TRBJ1-1; TRBD1 is a possible D gene (6 bases). The sequence derives from a woman aged 60 to 75 with COVID-19, enrolled during active disease. For the CDR3, the DNA is TGTGCCAGCAGTTACTTGGGGGGGGCGAGTAGCACTGAAGCTTTCTTT. Amino acid sequence: CASSYLGGASSTEAFF.